This T cell receptor (beta chain) was identified in a study of T cells of healthy individuals. Germline loops: CDR1 LGHNA, CDR2 YSLEER. There are 20 residues in the CDR3. With 4 bases clipped from V and 5 bases from J, the junction kept 20 bases outside the gene matches. This clonotype was picked up many times. TCRdb analysed the 5' RACE reads with MiXCR anew, one entry per CDR3 protein. The repertoire holds 55,000 to 65,000 distinct CDR3 sequences, with roughly 17% as singletons. The receptor comes from a human donor in good health. The genes are TRBV4-3 and TRBJ2-5; the match to TRBD2 covers 12 bases. The chain's CDR3 is CASSLRTPTSGSYASETQYF. CDR3 sequence (DNA): TGCGCCAGCAGCCTACGTACCCCGACTAGCGGGAGTTATGCGAGCGAGACCCAGTACTTC.